A selection of T cell receptor beta chains follows, all from one sample in a study of early T cells in non-severe SARS-CoV-2 infection. TCRdb reanalysed the 5' RACE reads using MiXCR and keeps one entry per CDR3 protein. Among roughly 97,000 distinct CDR3 sequences listed, 9.5% to 11% were seen once. Sequences were derived from whole blood, sampled at baseline. These receptor sequences come from an adult who was a healthcare worker with PCR-confirmed SARS-CoV-2 infection or an uninfected control (not recorded which). Both conserved end residues are part of each CDR3. Each record gives: clone size, CDR3 length, V gene, J gene, D gene, CDR3 DNA, CDR3 protein. A D gene is named only where the DNA matches it firmly. Not every row has a clone size; where given, it reads once, few, many or a size class.

.	16	TRBV13	TRBJ2-7	.	TGTGCCAGCAGCTTAAGTCACTCGACCCACTCCTACGAGCAGTACTTC	CASSLSHSTHSYEQYF
.	14	TRBV10-3	TRBJ1-4	.	TGTGCCATCAGTGGGGACTCAAACGGGGAAAAACTGTTTTTT	CAISGDSNGEKLFF
.	14	TRBV18	TRBJ1-6	.	TGTGCCAGCTCCCTGCCAGTGACGAATTCACCCCTCCACTTT	CASSLPVTNSPLHF
few	15	TRBV7-9	TRBJ1-1	.	TGTGCCAGCACCCTTCTTACGGGGGCGGACACTGAAGCTTTCTTT	CASTLLTGADTEAFF
.	16	TRBV6-2/TRBV6-3	TRBJ2-1	TRBD2	TGTGCCAGCAGTTACTCGTGGGAGGGCCGTAAGAATGAGCAGTTCTTC	CASSYSWEGRKNEQFF
few	16	TRBV4-3	TRBJ2-3	TRBD2	TGCGCCAGCAGCCAAGATGGCGGGCGGGAGGGGAGTACGCAGTATTTT	CASSQDGGREGSTQYF
.	16	TRBV10-2	TRBJ2-3	.	TGCGCCAGCAGTGAGAGGACATATACTAGCACAGATACGCAGTATTTT	CASSERTYTSTDTQYF
many	16	TRBV4-1	TRBJ2-1	TRBD2	TGCGCCAGCAGCCAAGATCCGACTAGCGGGAGGCGTGAGCAGTTCTTC	CASSQDPTSGRREQFF
few	15	TRBV4-2	TRBJ2-7	.	TGTGCCAGCAGCCAAGAGAATAGGGGCTCCTACGAGCAGTACTTC	CASSQENRGSYEQYF
.	13	TRBV2	TRBJ2-7	.	TGTGCCAGCACCAATGGACAGTATTACGAGCAGTACTTC	CASTNGQYYEQYF
few	13	TRBV6-1	TRBJ1-1	TRBD1	TGTGCCAGCAGAAAGGGACAGGAGGATAAAGCTTTCTTT	CASRKGQEDKAFF
many	16	TRBV18	TRBJ1-1	TRBD1	TGTGCCAGCTCACCCTTGACAGGGCGAGGGGACACTGAAGCTTTCTTT	CASSPLTGRGDTEAFF
many	16	TRBV24-1	TRBJ2-2	TRBD2	TGTGCCACCAGTGATACCCGACTAGCGGGGACCGGGGAGCTGTTTTTT	CATSDTRLAGTGELFF
many	17	TRBV6-5	TRBJ1-2	.	TGTGCCAGCAGTACTACAGGAGCCCTATCTTTTACACATGGCTACACCTTC	CASSTTGALSFTHGYTF
few	15	TRBV5-4	TRBJ2-7	.	TGTGCCAGCAGCTTGGAAGGGGGAGGGACCTACGAGCAGTACTTC	CASSLEGGGTYEQYF